This T cell receptor (beta chain) was observed in a study of shared clonotypes between healthy human individuals. V dropped 7 bases and J dropped 0 bases, with 6 bases sitting between them. The CDR3 runs 12 residues. Germline CDR1 is SEHNR and CDR2 is FQNEAQ (reference sequence). Data came from immunoSEQ multiplex PCR; TCRdb stores just in-frame clones and leaves some out. The table includes around 1.1 million clones, 75% to 85% detected once. The gene calls are TRBV7-9 and TRBJ1-1, with D uncertain. This clonotype was sampled from a man aged 18 to 35 in good health. Some clones in this sample may be carry-over from other donors' samples. Source material: memory CD4+ T cells from PBMCs. Subset reported: CD45RA-negative fraction. The CDR3 loop reads CASTPVNTEAFF. Here the CDR3 DNA reads TGTGCCAGCACCCCCGTGAACACTGAAGCTTTCTTT. The full variable domain, with the rest looked up from reference TRBV7-9 and TRBJ1-1, is DTGVSQNPRHKITKRGQNVTFRCDPISEHNRLYWYRQTLGQGPEFLTYFQNEAQLEKSRLLSDRFSAERPKGSFSTLEIQRTEQGDSAMYLCASTPVNTEAFFGQGTRLTVV.